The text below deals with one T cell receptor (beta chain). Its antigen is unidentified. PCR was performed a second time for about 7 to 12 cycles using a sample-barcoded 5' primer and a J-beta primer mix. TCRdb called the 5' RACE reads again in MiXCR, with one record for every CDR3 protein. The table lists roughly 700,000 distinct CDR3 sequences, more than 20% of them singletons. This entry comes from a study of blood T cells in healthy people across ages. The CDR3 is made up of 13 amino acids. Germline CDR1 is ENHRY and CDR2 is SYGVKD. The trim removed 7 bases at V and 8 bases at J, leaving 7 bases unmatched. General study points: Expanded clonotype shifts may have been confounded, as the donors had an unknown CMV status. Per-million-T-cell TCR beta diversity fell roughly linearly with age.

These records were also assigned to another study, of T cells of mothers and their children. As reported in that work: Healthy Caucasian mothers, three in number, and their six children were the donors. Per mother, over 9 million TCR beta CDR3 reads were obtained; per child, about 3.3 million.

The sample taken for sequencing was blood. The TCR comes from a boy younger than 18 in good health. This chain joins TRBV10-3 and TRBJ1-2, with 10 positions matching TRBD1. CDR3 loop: CAIIGQGEEGYTF. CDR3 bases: TGTGCCATCATCGGACAGGGGGAGGAGGGCTACACCTTC.